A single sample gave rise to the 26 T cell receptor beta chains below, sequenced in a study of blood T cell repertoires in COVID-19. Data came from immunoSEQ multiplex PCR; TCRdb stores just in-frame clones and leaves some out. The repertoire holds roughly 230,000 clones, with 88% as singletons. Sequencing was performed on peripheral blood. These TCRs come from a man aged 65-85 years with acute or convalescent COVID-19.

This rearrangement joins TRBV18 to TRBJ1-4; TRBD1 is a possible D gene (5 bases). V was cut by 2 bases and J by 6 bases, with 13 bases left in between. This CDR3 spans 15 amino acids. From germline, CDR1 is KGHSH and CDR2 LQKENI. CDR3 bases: TGTGCCAGCTCACCAGCGGGACGGCGAGATGAAAAACTGTTTTTT. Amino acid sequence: CASSPAGRRDEKLFF.

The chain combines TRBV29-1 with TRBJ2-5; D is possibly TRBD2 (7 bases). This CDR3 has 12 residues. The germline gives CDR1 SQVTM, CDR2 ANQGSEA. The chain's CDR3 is CTFRGAGETQYF. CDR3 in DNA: TGCACCTTCCGGGGGGCAGGGGAGACCCAGTACTTC. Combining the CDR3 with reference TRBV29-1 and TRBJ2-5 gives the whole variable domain SAVISQKPSRDICQRGTSLTIQCQVDSQVTMMFWYRQQPGQSLTLIATANQGSEATYESGFVIDKFPISRPNLTFSTLTVSNMSPEDSSIYLCTFRGAGETQYFGPGTRLLVL.

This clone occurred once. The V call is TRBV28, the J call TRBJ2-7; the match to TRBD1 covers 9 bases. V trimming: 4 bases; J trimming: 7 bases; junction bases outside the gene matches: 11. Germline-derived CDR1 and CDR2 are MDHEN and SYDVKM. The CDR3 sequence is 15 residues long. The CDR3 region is CASSSRDRDLREQYF. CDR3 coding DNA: TGTGCCAGCAGTTCCCGGGACAGGGATTTGAGGGAGCAGTACTTC.

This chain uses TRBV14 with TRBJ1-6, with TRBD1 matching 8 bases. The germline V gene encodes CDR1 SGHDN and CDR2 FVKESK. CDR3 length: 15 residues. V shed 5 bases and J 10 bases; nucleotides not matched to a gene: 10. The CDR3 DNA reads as TGTGCCAGCAGCTCTTTGACAGGGGTTGGGTCACCCCTCCACTTT. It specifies CASSSLTGVGSPLHF.

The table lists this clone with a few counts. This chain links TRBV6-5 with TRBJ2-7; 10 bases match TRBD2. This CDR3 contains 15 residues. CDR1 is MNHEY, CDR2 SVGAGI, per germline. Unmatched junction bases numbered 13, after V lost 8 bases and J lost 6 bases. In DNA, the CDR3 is TGTGCCAGCCACCCAGCGGGAGGGCCGAGGGTCGAGCAGTACTTC. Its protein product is CASHPAGGPRVEQYF.

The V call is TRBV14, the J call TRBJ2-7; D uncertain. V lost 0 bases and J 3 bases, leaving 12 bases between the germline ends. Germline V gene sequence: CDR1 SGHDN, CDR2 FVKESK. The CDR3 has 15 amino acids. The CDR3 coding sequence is TGTGCCAGCAGCCAAGACTCGCGAGGAGTCTACGAGCAGTACTTC. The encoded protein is CASSQDSRGVYEQYF.

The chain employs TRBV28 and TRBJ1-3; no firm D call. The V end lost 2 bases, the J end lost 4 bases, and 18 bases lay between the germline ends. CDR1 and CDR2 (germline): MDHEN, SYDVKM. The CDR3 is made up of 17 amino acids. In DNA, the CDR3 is TGTGCCAGCAGTTTAAGCCCTGGGCTGTTTCTCGGAAACACCATATATTTT. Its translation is CASSLSPGLFLGNTIYF.

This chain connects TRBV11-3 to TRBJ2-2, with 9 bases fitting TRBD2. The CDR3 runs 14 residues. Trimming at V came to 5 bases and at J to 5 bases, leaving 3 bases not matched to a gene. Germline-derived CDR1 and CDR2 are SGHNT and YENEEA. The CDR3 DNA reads TGTGCCAGCAGCAGGACTAGCGAAACCGGGGAGCTGTTTTTT. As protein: CASSRTSETGELFF.

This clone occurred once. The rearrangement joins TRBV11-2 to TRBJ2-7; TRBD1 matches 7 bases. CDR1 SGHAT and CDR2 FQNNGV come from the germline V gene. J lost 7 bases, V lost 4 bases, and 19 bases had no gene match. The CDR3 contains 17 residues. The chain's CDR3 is CASSSSQQGFASMEQYF. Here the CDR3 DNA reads TGTGCCAGCAGCTCTTCGCAACAGGGGTTTGCGTCTATGGAGCAGTACTTC.

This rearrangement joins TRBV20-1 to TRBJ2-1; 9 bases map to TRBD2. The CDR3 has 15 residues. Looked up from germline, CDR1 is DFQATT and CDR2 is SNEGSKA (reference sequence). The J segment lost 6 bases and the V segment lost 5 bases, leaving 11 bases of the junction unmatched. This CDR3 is CSARGGREGVNEQFF. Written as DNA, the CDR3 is TGCAGTGCTCGTGGAGGGCGGGAGGGAGTCAATGAGCAGTTCTTC.

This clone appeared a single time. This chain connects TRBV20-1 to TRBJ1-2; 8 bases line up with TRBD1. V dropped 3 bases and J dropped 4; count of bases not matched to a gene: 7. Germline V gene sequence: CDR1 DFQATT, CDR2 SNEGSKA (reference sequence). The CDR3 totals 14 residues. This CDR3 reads CSASTGGSSYGYTF. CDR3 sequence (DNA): TGCAGTGCTAGTACAGGGGGATCGAGCTATGGCTACACCTTC.

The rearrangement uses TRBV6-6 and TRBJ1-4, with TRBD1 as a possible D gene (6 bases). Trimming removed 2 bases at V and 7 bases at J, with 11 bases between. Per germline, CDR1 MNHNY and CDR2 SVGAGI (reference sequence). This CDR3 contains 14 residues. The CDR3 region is CASSYVGDTEKLFF. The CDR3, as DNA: TGTGCCAGCAGTTACGTCGGGGACACTGAAAAACTGTTTTTT.

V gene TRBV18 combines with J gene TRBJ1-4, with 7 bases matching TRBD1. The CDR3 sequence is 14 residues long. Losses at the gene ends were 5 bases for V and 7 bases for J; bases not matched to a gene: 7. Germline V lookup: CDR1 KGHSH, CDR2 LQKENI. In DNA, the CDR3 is TGTGCCAGCTCAGTTACGGACAGGACTGAAAAACTGTTTTTT. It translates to CASSVTDRTEKLFF.

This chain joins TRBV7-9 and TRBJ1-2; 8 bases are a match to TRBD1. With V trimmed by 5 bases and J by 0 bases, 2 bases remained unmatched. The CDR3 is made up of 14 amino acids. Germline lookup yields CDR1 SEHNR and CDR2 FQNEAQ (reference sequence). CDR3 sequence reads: CASSQGAANYGYTF. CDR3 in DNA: TGTGCCAGCAGCCAGGGGGCTGCTAACTATGGCTACACCTTC.

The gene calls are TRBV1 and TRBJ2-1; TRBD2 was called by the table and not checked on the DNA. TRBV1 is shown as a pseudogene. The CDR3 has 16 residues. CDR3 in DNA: TGCACCAGCAGCCAAGGCAGGAGGCCCTACTACAATGAGCAGTTCTTC. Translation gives CTSSQGRRPYYNEQFF.

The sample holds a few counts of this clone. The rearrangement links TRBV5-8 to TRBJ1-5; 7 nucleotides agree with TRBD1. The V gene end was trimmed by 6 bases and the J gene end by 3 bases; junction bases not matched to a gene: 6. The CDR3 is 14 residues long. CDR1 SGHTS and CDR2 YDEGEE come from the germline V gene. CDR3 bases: TGTGCCAGCACTACGGGACAGCCCAATCAGCCCCAGCATTTT. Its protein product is CASTTGQPNQPQHF.

CDR3 loop: CASSPAGTSGSNEQFF. Here the CDR3 DNA reads TGTGCCAGCAGTCCAGCCGGGACTAGCGGGAGCAATGAGCAGTTCTTC. The chain recombines TRBV28 with TRBJ2-1; the match to TRBD2 covers 14 bases. The J segment lost 6 bases and the V segment lost 5 bases, leaving 6 bases of the junction unmatched. Germline V gene data show CDR1 as MDHEN and CDR2 as SYDVKM. The CDR3 length is 16 residues.

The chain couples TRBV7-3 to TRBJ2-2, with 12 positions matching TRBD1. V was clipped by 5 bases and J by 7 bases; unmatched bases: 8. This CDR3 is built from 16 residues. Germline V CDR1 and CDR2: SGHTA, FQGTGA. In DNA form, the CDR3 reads TGTGCCAGCAGCGAGCTGGGACAGGGGGCGATCGGGGAGCTGTTTTTT. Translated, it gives CASSELGQGAIGELFF.

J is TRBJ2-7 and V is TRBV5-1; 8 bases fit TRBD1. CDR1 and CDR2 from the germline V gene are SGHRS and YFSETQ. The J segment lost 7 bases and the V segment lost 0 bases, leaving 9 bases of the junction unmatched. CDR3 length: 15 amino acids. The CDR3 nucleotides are TGCGCCAGCAGCTTGGATGGGACAGGTCGAGAAGAGCAGTACTTC. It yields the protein CASSLDGTGREEQYF.

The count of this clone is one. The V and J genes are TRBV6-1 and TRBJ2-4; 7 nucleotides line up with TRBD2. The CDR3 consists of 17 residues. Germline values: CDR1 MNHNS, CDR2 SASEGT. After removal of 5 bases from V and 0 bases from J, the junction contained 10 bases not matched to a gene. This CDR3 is CASSKGEGGGAKNIQYF. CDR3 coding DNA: TGTGCCAGCAGTAAAGGGGAGGGAGGCGGAGCCAAAAACATTCAGTACTTC.

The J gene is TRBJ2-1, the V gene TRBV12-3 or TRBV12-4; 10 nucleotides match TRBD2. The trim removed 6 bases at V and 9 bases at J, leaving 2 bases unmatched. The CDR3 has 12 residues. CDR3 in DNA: TGTGCCAGCAGAAGACTAGCGGGTGAGCAGTTCTTC. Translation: CASRRLAGEQFF.

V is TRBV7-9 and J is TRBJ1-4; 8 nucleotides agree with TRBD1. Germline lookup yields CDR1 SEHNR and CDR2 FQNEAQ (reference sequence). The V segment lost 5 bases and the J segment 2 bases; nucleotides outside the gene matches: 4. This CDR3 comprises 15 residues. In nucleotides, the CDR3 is TGTGCCAGCAGCACTACAGGGGGGACTAATGAAAAACTGTTTTTT. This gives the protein CASSTTGGTNEKLFF.

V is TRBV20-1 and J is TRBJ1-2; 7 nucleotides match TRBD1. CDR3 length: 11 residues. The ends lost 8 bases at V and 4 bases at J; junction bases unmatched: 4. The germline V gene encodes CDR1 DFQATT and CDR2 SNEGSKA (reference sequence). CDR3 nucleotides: TGCAGTTTGGACAGGAGCTATGGCTACACCTTC. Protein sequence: CSLDRSYGYTF.

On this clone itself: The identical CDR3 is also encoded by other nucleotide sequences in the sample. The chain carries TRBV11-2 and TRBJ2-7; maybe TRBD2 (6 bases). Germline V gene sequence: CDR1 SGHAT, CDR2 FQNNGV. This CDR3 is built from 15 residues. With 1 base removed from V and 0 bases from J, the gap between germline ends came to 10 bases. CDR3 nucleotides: TGTGCCAGCAGCTTAGGTAGCGGAGGCTCCTACGAGCAGTACTTC. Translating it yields CASSLGSGGSYEQYF.

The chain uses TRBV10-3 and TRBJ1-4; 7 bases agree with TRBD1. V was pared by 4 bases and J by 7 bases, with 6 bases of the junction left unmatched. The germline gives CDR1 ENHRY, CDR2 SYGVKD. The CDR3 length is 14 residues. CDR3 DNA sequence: TGTGCCATCAGTGGGGACAGTTCAAGTGAAAAACTGTTTTTT. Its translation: CAISGDSSSEKLFF.

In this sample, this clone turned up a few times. CDR3 sequence: CASSVIPGQGLGKLFF. As DNA, the CDR3 is TGCGCCAGCAGCGTTATACCGGGACAGGGTCTTGGAAAACTGTTTTTT. The V gene is TRBV5-1, the J gene TRBJ1-4, with TRBD1 matching 9 bases. V gave up 4 bases and J gave up 10 bases; unmatched junction bases: 14. CDR3 length equals 16 residues. The germline gives CDR1 SGHRS, CDR2 YFSETQ.